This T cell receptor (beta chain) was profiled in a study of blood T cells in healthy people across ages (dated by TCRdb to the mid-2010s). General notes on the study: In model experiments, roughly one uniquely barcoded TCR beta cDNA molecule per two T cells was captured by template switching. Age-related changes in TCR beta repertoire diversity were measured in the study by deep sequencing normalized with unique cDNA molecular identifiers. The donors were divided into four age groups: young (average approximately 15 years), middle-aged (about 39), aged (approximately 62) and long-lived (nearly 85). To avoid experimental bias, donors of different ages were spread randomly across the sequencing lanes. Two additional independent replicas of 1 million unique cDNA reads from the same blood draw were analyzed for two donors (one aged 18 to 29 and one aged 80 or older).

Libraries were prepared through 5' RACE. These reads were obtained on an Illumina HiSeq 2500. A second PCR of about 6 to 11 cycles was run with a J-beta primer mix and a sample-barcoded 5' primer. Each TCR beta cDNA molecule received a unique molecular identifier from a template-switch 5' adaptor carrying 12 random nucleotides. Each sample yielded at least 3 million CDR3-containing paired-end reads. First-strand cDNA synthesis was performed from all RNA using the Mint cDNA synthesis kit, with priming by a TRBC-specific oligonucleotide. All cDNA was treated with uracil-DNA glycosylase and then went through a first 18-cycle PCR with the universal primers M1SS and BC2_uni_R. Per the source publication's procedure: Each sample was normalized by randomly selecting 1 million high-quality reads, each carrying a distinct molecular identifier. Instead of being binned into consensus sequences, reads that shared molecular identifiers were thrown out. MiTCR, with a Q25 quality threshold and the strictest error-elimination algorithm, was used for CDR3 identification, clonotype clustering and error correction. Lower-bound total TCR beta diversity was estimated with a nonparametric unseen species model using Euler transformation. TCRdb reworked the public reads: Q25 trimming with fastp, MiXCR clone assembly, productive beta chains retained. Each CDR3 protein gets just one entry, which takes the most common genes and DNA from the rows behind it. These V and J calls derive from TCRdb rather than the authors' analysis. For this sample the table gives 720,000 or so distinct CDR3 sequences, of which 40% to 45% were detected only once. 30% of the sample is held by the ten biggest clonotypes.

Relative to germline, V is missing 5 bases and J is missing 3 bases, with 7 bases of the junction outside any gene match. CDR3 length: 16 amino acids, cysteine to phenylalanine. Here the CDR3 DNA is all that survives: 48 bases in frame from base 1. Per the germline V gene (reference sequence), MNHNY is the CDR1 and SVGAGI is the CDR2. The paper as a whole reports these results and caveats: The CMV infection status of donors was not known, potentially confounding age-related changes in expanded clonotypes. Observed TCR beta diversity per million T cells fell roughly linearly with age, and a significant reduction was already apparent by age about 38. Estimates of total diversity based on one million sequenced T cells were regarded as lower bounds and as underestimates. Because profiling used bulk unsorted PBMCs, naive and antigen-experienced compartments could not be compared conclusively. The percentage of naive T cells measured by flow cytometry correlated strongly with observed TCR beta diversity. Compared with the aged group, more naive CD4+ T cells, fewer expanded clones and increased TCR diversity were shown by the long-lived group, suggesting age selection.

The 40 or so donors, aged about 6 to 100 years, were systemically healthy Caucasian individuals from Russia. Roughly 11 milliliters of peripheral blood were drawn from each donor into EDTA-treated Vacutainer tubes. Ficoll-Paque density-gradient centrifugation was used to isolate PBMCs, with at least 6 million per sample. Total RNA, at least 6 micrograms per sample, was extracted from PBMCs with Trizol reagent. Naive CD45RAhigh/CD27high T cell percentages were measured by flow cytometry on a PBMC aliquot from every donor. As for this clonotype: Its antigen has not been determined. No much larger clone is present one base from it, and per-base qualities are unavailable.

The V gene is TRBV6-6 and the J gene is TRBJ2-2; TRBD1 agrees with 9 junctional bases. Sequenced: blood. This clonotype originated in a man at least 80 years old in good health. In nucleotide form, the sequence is TGTGCCAGCAGTGACACCGGGACAGGGCACACCGGGGAGCTGTTTTTT. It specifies CASSDTGTGHTGELFF.